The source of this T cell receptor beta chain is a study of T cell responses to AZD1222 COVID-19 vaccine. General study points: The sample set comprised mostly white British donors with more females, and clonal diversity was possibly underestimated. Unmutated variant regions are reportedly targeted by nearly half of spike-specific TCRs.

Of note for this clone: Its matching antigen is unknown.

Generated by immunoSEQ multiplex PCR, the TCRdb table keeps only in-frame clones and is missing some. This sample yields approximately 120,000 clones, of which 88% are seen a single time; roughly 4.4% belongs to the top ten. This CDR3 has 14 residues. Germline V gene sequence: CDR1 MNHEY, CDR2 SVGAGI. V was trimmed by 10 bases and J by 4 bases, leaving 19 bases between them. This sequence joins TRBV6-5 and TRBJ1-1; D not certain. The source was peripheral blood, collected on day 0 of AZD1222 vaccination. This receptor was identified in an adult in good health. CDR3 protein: CATLLGQIGTEAFF. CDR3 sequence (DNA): TGTGCCACCTTACTGGGCCAGATCGGCACTGAAGCTTTCTTT.